The 3 T cell receptor beta chains listed next were all sequenced from one sample in a study of blood T cells in healthy people across ages. Using a J-beta primer mix together with a sample-barcoded 5' primer, a second PCR was run for about 7 to 12 cycles. A single record per CDR3 protein comes from TCRdb applying MiXCR to the 5' RACE reads. This table holds roughly 1,500,000 distinct CDR3 sequences, roughly 45% found once. Sequencing was done on a sample of blood. The receptors were gathered from a woman aged 18-29 years in good health.

The chain has TRBV3-1 and TRBJ2-4, with 7 bases matching TRBD2. Germline V CDR1 and CDR2: LGHDT, YNNKEL (reference sequence). This CDR3 contains 16 residues. The V and J ends lost 4 bases and 2 bases, in that order; junction bases with no gene match: 8. The CDR3 is CASSPMSGDTKNIQYF. DNA of the CDR3: TGTGCCAGCAGCCCGATGAGCGGGGATACCAAAAACATTCAGTACTTC.

This chain joins TRBV10-1 and TRBJ2-1; D is uncertain. The V gene's germline CDR1 is WNHNN and CDR2 SYGVQD (reference sequence). Between the trimmed V and J ends, which lost 0 bases and 9 bases, there was a span of 6 bases. This CDR3 has 12 residues. The DNA of the CDR3 is TGCGCCAGCAGTGAGTCGGAGAGTGAGCAGTTCTTC. Translation: CASSESESEQFF.

As for this clonotype: Germline is not matched at one junction end, which may reflect a read error. The rearrangement uses TRBV4-1 and TRBJ2-1; D unclear. CDR1 is MGHRA and CDR2 is YSYEKL in the germline V gene. This CDR3 contains 17 residues. The CDR3 region has the DNA TGCGCCAGCACCCAAAAGGGTAGGACGGACTCCTACAATGAGCAGTTCTTC. This gives the protein CASTQKGRTDSYNEQFF.